One sample yielded the 15 T cell receptor beta chains listed below, sequenced in a study of blood T cell repertoires in COVID-19. Sequencing used immunoSEQ multiplex PCR; TCRdb keeps in-frame clones, though not all of them. The table has 540,000 or so clones, roughly nine tenths seen once. The sequenced sample consisted of peripheral blood. The receptor set was obtained from a woman in her 50s with COVID-19, enrolled during active disease.

The chain couples TRBV11-2 to TRBJ2-3; D is uncertain. Trimming shortened V by 2 bases and J by 5 bases, and 5 bases separated the two germline ends. The CDR3 loop spans 12 amino acids. The germline V gene encodes CDR1 SGHAT and CDR2 FQNNGV. The CDR3 protein is CASSLSVDTQYF. The CDR3 DNA reads TGTGCCAGCAGCTTATCCGTAGATACGCAGTATTTT.

V is TRBV6-6 and J is TRBJ2-3; no clear D. V dropped 7 bases and J dropped 0 bases, with 14 bases sitting between them. The CDR3 is made up of 15 amino acids. Germline V CDR1 and CDR2: MNHNY, SVGAGI (reference sequence). The CDR3 DNA sequence: TGTGCCAGCATTCCCAAGATGACTAGCACAGATACGCAGTATTTT. It encodes CASIPKMTSTDTQYF.

The chain joins TRBV7-6 to TRBJ1-6; TRBD1 matches 9 bases. The V gene end was trimmed by 5 bases and the J gene end by 8 bases; junction bases not matched to a gene: 4. CDR1 and CDR2 (germline): SGHVS, FNYEAQ. This CDR3 is built from 14 residues. CDR3 sequence: CASSRTGVDSPLHF. Written as DNA, the CDR3 is TGTGCCAGCAGCCGGACAGGGGTCGATTCACCCCTCCACTTT.

This rearrangement joins TRBV29-1 to TRBJ1-1, with a tentative D call TRBD1 (5 bases). Trimming pared 7 bases from V and 5 bases from J, leaving 17 bases between. Looked up from germline, CDR1 is SQVTM and CDR2 is ANQGSEA. The CDR3 covers 13 residues. As DNA, the CDR3 is TGCAGCGCTACGTACCGAGGACAAACTGAAGCTTTCTTT. It encodes CSATYRGQTEAFF.

This clone showed up just once. This chain joins TRBV5-5 and TRBJ1-1; D may be TRBD1 (5 bases). CDR1 SGHKS and CDR2 YYEKEE come from the germline V gene (reference sequence). V lost 2 bases to trimming and J lost 5 bases, with 19 bases between them. This CDR3 spans 16 amino acids. The CDR3 protein is CASSLGRQGLGTEAFF. CDR3 coding DNA: TGTGCCAGCAGCTTAGGACGTCAGGGACTGGGGACTGAAGCTTTCTTT.

The J gene is TRBJ1-1, the V gene TRBV7-3; perhaps TRBD1 as D (5 bases). The CDR3 loop spans 13 amino acids. Between the trimmed V and J ends, which lost 3 bases and 2 bases, there was a span of 7 bases. Germline CDR1 and CDR2: SGHTA and FQGTGA. CDR3: CASSFQGNTEAFF. The CDR3 DNA follows: TGTGCCAGCAGCTTTCAGGGTAACACTGAAGCTTTCTTT.

Written as DNA, the CDR3 is TGTGCCAGCAGCTCGGGATTCTCTGGAAACACCATATATTTT. This encodes CASSSGFSGNTIYF. This chain links TRBV5-6 with TRBJ1-3; no clear D gene. V was clipped by 3 bases and J by 0 bases, with 7 bases between them. The CDR3 runs 14 residues. Per germline, CDR1 SGHDT and CDR2 YYEEEE.

This chain connects TRBV4-1 to TRBJ2-7, with D perhaps matching TRBD2 (5 bases). V lost 4 bases and J 5 bases, leaving 6 bases between the germline ends. The length of the CDR3 is 11 residues. The V gene's germline CDR1 is MGHRA and CDR2 YSYEKL. This CDR3 reads CASSPGNEQYF. Here the CDR3 DNA reads TGCGCCAGCAGCCCCGGGAACGAGCAGTACTTC.

The chain carries TRBV5-1 and TRBJ2-3; TRBD1 aligns across 10 bases. J lost 6 bases, V lost 4 bases, and 11 bases had no gene match. CDR3 length: 16 residues. Germline V gene sequence: CDR1 SGHRS, CDR2 YFSETQ. The DNA of the CDR3 is TGCGCCAGCAGCCTATTACCGGGACAGGGGATGGATACGCAGTATTTT. It is translated as CASSLLPGQGMDTQYF.

DNA for the CDR3: TGTGCCAGCTCTCCCGGGACAGGTGAAAAACTGTTTTTT. Its translation is CASSPGTGEKLFF. The rearrangement joins TRBV18 to TRBJ1-4; 8 bases line up with TRBD1. The CDR3 is made up of 13 amino acids. With 6 bases clipped from V and 7 bases from J, the junction kept 4 bases outside the gene matches. Germline CDR1 KGHSH, CDR2 LQKENI. Full variable domain (rest looked up from reference TRBV18 and TRBJ1-4): NAGVMQNPRHLVRRRGQEARLRCSPMKGHSHVYWYRQLPEEGLKFMVYLQKENIIDESGMPKERFSAEFPKEGPSILRIQQVVRGDSAAYFCASSPGTGEKLFFGSGTQLSVL.

This clone was seen once. The chain has TRBV2 and TRBJ2-1; 9 bases line up with TRBD1. The J segment lost 3 bases and the V segment lost 6 bases, leaving 6 bases of the junction unmatched. The CDR3 consists of 15 residues. Germline V gives CDR1 SNHLY, CDR2 FYNNEI. DNA of the CDR3: TGTGCCAGCAGGGCCGGGACAGGGATCTACAATGAGCAGTTCTTC. As protein: CASRAGTGIYNEQFF.

J is TRBJ1-2 and V is TRBV6-5; 8 bases agree with TRBD1. CDR3 length equals 13 residues. The V segment lost 5 bases and the J segment 4 bases; nucleotides outside the gene matches: 3. Germline lookup yields CDR1 MNHEY and CDR2 SVGAGI. CDR3 loop: CASSPTGGYGYTF. For the CDR3, the DNA is TGTGCCAGCAGTCCAACAGGGGGCTATGGCTACACCTTC.

The rearrangement links TRBV4-1 to TRBJ2-2, with 8 nucleotides matching TRBD2. Germline V lookup: CDR1 MGHRA, CDR2 YSYEKL. Trimming took 1 base from V and 8 from J; bases not matched to a gene: 3. The CDR3 has 14 amino acids. Written as DNA, the CDR3 is TGCGCCAGCAGCCAAGGGGGACTAGAGGGGGAGCTGTTTTTT. Residues: CASSQGGLEGELFF.

V and J are TRBV5-1 and TRBJ1-6; the D gene is possibly TRBD1 (6 bases). Trimming took off 4 bases at V and 9 bases at J, with 17 bases between the two ends. The CDR3 is 15 residues long. Germline V CDR1 and CDR2: SGHRS, YFSETQ. The CDR3 is CASSQLQGRGSPLHF. The CDR3 DNA reads TGCGCCAGCAGCCAACTACAGGGTCGGGGTTCACCCCTCCACTTT.

The chain employs TRBV4-2 and TRBJ2-1, with 9 bases fitting TRBD1. Germline assignment: CDR1 LGHNA and CDR2 YNFKEQ. The junction had 13 bases not matched to a gene; V was cut back by 4 bases and J by 0 bases. The CDR3 runs 19 residues. For the CDR3, the DNA is TGTGCCAGCAGCCGCTCGGCTGGGACAGGGAGTCTCTCCTACAATGAGCAGTTCTTC. This translates into CASSRSAGTGSLSYNEQFF.